The entry that follows covers one T cell receptor (beta chain) sequence. Its antigen is still unknown. Generated by immunoSEQ multiplex PCR, the TCRdb table keeps only in-frame clones and is missing some. The data contain 20,000 to 25,000 clones, about 90% of them singletons. This CDR3 is 14 amino acids long. The trim removed 6 bases at V and 6 bases at J, leaving 6 bases unmatched. CDR1 is MNHEY, CDR2 SVGAGI, per germline. The data were taken from a study of chemoradiotherapy in HPV16-positive cancers. Study-wide results and caveats: Non-HPV-specific T cells did not expand in tumors during treatment, whereas candidate HPV-specific clones and E7-related motifs did. For HPV16-positive patients, expanding HPV-responsive T cells associated with longer recurrence-free survival.

The sample here was blood, taken from a patient who underwent chemoradiotherapy. The chain uses TRBV6-5 and TRBJ1-5; 9 nucleotides agree with TRBD1. The TCR originated in a human donor with HPV-associated anogenital cancer. Here the CDR3 DNA reads TGTGCCAGCAGCGACAGGGGGGATGCTCAGCCCCAGCATTTT. Protein product: CASSDRGDAQPQHF.